This T cell receptor beta chain was profiled in a study of T cell responses to AZD1222 COVID-19 vaccine (dated by TCRdb to the early 2020s). For context, the study as a whole: Because spike-specific TCR depth and breadth did not differ between the two schedules, AZD1222 recipients who got a second dose at roughly 4 weeks were pooled with those who got a second dose at roughly 12 weeks. A total of 230 to 250 trial participants underwent TCR sequencing, of whom approximately 200 had received two doses of AZD1222 and some 26 had received two doses of the MenACWY control vaccine. Trial participants were enrolled by age into 18-55, 56-69 and 70-plus year subgroups, with approximately 150, 30 and 60 TCR-sequenced participants respectively.

The CDR3 regions of human TCRbeta chains were analyzed by immunosequencing. Processing in the source paper ran as follows. TCRs in the repertoires were matched against a reference library of SARS-CoV-2-specific TCRs that had been generated with the MIRA antigen-specificity platform. Breadth meant the fraction of unique TCRs that were SARS-CoV-2-associated, whereas depth meant the fraction of total T cells that were SARS-CoV-2-associated. Using the MIRA data, each spike-specific TCR was assigned both to the spike region to which the TCR was reactive and to a CD4 or CD8 class. Log10-transformed breadth and depth values were compared by one-way ANOVA with Sidak's multiple comparisons tests. This immuneACCESS table, as held by TCRdb, lists in-frame sequences with V and J called but not all clones. Of the missing ones, under half trace to an unresolved V gene in checked studies; the others have no known cause. The V and J calls and clone size were taken over from that table, and D and trimming were inferred from the DNA. The sample records under 70,000 clones, around 80% of which are singletons. The ten top clones hold 21% of the sample.

The time point label, read with the paper, signifies: baseline before first vaccination. The vaccinee samples were drawn from two UK trials, COV001 and COV002, one of which was a single-blind randomized controlled phase 2/3 trial testing AZD1222 (ChAdOx1 nCoV-19) in healthy adults. For TCRbeta chain sequencing, PBMC samples from trial participants were taken at day 0 and at day 28 after the second dose. The germline V gene (reference sequence) supplies CDR1 LGHDT and CDR2 YNNKEL. Including the terminal cysteine and phenylalanine, the CDR3 comprises 15 residues. Kept here is only the CDR3 DNA, which spans 45 bases and is read in frame from base 1. V has 1 base trimmed and J has 7 bases trimmed; junction bases matching no gene number 7. About this clone itself: Its binding antigen is unknown. Per-nucleotide qualities are absent, and no much larger clonotype sits a single base away.

Paper-wide results and their limitations: Conclusions about previously exposed vaccinees were limited because only a handful of AZD1222 recipients were SARS-CoV-2 seropositive at baseline. Participants were mostly white British, with more females than males. The authors suggested clonal diversity may have been underestimated. The whole spike protein was spanned by vaccine-associated CD4 TCRs, and dominant responses were seen in regions 160-218 and 743-854. Spike-specific TCR breadth and depth rose significantly after two AZD1222 doses compared with day 0 and with MenACWY recipients. No day 14 peak-response samples were available, so repertoires were characterized only after the peak T cell response. Epitopes outside the regions mutated in the B.1.351 and B.1.1.7 variants were reportedly recognized by nearly half of the unique spike-specific TCRs. The 56-69-year group was small, and its depth increase did not reach significance, likely because of low power.

The TCR sequence derives from an adult in good health. Material: peripheral blood, obtained on day 0 of AZD1222 vaccination. The rearrangement joined TRBV3-1 (or the pseudogene TRBV3-2) to TRBJ2-3, with 8 bases in between that match TRBD2. The CDR3 here reads CASSQAGTSANTQYF. At the DNA level, the sequence is TGTGCCAGCAGCCAAGCAGGGACTAGTGCTAATACGCAGTATTTT.